This TCR beta chain was sequenced during a study of cytomegalovirus exposure and HLA in healthy donors (dated by TCRdb to 2017 to 2019). Study-level background: An earlier analysis of 587 of the donors reported 276 Gb of sequence data and 117 million unique TCR beta sequences obtained from approximately 180 million T cells. An early release covering roughly 640 HLA-typed donors comprised approximately 300 gigabases of sequencing data and around 86 million unique TCR sequences. Among the roughly 400 genotyped donors, 75% to 90% belonged to the genetic ancestry cluster associated with self-reported Caucasian donors. The study was designed to test whether signatures of past pathogen exposure could be identified by cataloging public T cell receptors. Using immunosequencing, the study profiled T cell repertoires from fewer than 700 subjects and related those repertoires to cytomegalovirus serostatus. Along with the 666-subject first cohort, a separate validation cohort of around 120 different subjects was used. To predict cytomegalovirus infection status, the study brought together high-throughput TCR immunosequencing, statistical association of individual TCRs with disease status, and machine learning. In a later analysis, previously published TCR beta repertoires from hundreds of donors were re-analyzed and high-resolution HLA genotyping was added so that TCR occurrence patterns could be studied. The later analysis used no new phenotypic data to find candidate immune exposures, relying instead on TCR beta sequences and their occurrence across donors. An earlier analysis of 450 to 750 of the donors used high-throughput TCR beta sequencing to judge whether each TCR beta V gene segment behaved as functional or pseudogenic. Donor age, sex, ethnicity and CMV serostatus were collected together with the repertoire data. Genome-wide SNP genotypes for about 65% of the roughly 670 donors were used in a later genetic analysis, which treated that subset as a discovery cohort. Every repertoire in the discovery cohort had been generated on one and the same sequencing platform. Both class I and class II loci were covered by HLA typing, at four-digit resolution. Typing coverage varied by locus: roughly 629-640 donors for A, B, C, DRB1 and DQB1; 522 for DQA1; 600 to 610 for DPA1; more than 450 for DPB1. Because of strong linkage in the cohort, roughly five DR-DQ haplotypes were treated as single units for association and clustering. Among some 400 genotyped donors of the cohort, an average of around 240,000 unique TCR beta nucleotide sequences were sequenced per donor, about a sixth of them non-productive.

Library construction relied on the immunoSEQ multiplex PCR assay. For the multiplex PCR, a mixture combining 60 forward primers for TCR Vbeta segments and 13 reverse primers for TCR Jbeta segments was used. Amplification of the CDR3 region of rearranged TCR beta genes was performed with a multiplex PCR assay on genomic DNA. On the Illumina HiSeq System, the amplified TCR beta libraries were sequenced as 87-base-pair reads. In the original analysis: In a later analysis, tens of millions of unique TCR beta chains were counted across the roughly 610 repertoires, and some 10 million of these chains were shared by at least two donors. Raw reads were error-corrected and collapsed into unique sequences with a nearest-neighbor algorithm that merged closely related sequences to remove PCR and sequencing errors. V, D and J gene segments were assigned by aligning CDR3 sequences to IMGT reference sequences. For a sequence to be retained, a match of at least six nucleotides to both a V gene segment and a J gene segment was required. A rearrangement was called productive if the CDR3 had no stop codons and remained in frame with V and J, and every other rearrangement was called non-productive. Following IMGT convention, CDR3 was defined as the stretch from the second conserved V-encoded cysteine up to the conserved J-encoded phenylalanine. The earlier analysis of about 570 of the donors excluded any sequence lacking an unambiguous match to a single V gene segment. An earlier analysis of some 500 of the donors classified V segments as functional when productive rearrangements were above 56.7% and as segregating when the standard deviation between donors was above 5%. A statistical classification framework was built for diagnosing cytomegalovirus status from the catalog of TCR beta chain sequences. V and J gene assignment, in a later analysis, came from comparing TCR nucleotide sequences with IMGT/GENE-DB human TR gene sequences. A later analysis assigned CDR3 sequences and most-parsimonious VDJ recombination scenarios with the TCRdist pipeline. In a later analysis, each TCR beta chain was defined by its CDR3 amino acid sequence together with its V-gene family, and reads lacking a unique V-gene family were excluded. As a way to deal with suspected cross-contamination and a sequencing artifact, a later analysis dropped 592 nucleotide sequences that were highly shared and had low generation probability. In a later analysis, a clonal expansion index for each public chain was calculated from normalized within-repertoire ranks of inferred template counts. In a later analysis, generation probabilities were computed using a VDJ recombination model fitted to out-of-frame rearrangements, and the results were checked against IGoR. A later analysis scored TCR-TCR, TCR-HLA and TCR-CMV co-occurrence with hypergeometric tests, applying a repertoire-size bias correction to TCR pairs. False discovery rates were estimated in a later analysis by permuting HLA or CMV assignments 20 times. In a later analysis, co-occurring TCRs were grouped with DBSCAN, and TCRdist sequence similarity was added when clustering was performed within HLA-allele-positive subsets. For co-occurrence clustering, repertoires with fewer than 30,000 or more than 120,000 public chains were excluded, along with four or five repertoires with anomalous nucleotide sharing. The immuneACCESS repertoire file appears here via TCRdb, limited to in-frame rearrangements. These files lack a portion of the clones; in checked studies, under half of the deficit traces to unresolved V genes, and the cause of the others is not known. V, J and clone size are taken as reported in that table, and D and trimming were inferred from the DNA itself. A total of around 130,000 clones appear in this sample, 65% to 85% of them only once. The ten largest clones capture roughly 1.2% of the sample.

As to this clone: The clone's antigen remains unknown. Per-base qualities were not stored, and no clone one base away is much larger.

In total, approximately 610 healthy bone marrow donors made up the cohort. Cohort members were all nominally healthy when sampled, although unrecorded immune exposures were likely present. The donor tested CMV seronegative, placing the donor among the 350 to 400 seronegative members of the cohort. A peripheral blood sample was collected from each donor, and TCR beta sequencing was performed on peripheral blood mononuclear cells. The Qiagen DNeasy Blood Extraction Kit was used to extract genomic DNA from the blood cell samples. Relative to germline, V is 5 bases shorter and J is 8 bases shorter, with 15 bases between their ends. The CDR3 runs 14 amino acids, cysteine and phenylalanine included. The kept DNA is CDR3 alone, 42 bases in frame from the first base. For CDR1 and CDR2, the germline V gene (reference sequence) lists LNHDA and SQIVND. The paper's findings and limits, for the study overall: Correlated functional status among segregating V segments might reflect linkage disequilibrium, but an unknown experimental factor could not be ruled out. A later analysis associated roughly 17,000 TCR beta sequences with specific HLA alleles at a false discovery rate of 0.05. Immune exposure information for the cohort was limited to CMV serostatus. A total of 150 to 200 TCR beta chains were listed by the study as associated with cytomegalovirus. When HLA alleles, especially DR and DQ, strongly co-occurred, attributing TCR associations to individual alleles was difficult. In a later genetic analysis, fewer N-insertions in productive TCRs were reported among donors in an Asian-associated ancestry cluster than the approximately 670-donor mean. A later analysis reported that several top co-occurrence clusters appeared linked to parvovirus B19, influenza, CMV and Epstein-Barr virus. A further reported finding was that TCR beta sequences accurately predicted the HLA-A and HLA-B alleles for most subjects in the first cohort. In a later analysis, the rate of TCR association differed among HLA loci, with DRB1 alleles having the most associated TCRs and HLA-C alleles having the fewest. The sequencing pipeline was judged likely to have produced a cluster of highly shared sequence variants as a technical artifact. According to the authors, the approach could potentially be generalized to other disease states and immunological phenotypes. Most CMV-associated TCR beta chains appeared to be HLA-restricted in a later analysis, and the HLA associations seemed to be driven largely by CMV exposure. Across donors, most TCR sequences were observed very rarely, whereas some public TCRs were present in many individuals. HLA typing was unavailable for some donors at each locus, so association tests used only the typed subset. Only TCR beta chains were sequenced in this cohort, and the absence of alpha or paired-chain data limited detectable features. A later analysis found that HLA-associated TCR beta chains were more clonally expanded and had lower generation probabilities than equally common non-associated chains. An association between a missense DCLRE1C variant and V-gene and J-gene trimming of TCR beta chains was found in a later genetic analysis and replicated in an independent cohort. The classifier was reported to diagnose cytomegalovirus status with high specificity and sensitivity in both the original and validation cohorts. Roughly uniform sequencing depth across donors was assumed in presence/absence analyses, although this assumption may not hold. In an earlier analysis of roughly 500 of the donors, most TCR beta V segments appeared in productive rearrangements about 87% or about 30% of the time, broadly matching IMGT annotations. The 87-base-pair reads could not distinguish some IMGT-functional V segments, including TRBV6-2 and TRBV6-3, so those segments were excluded. Because counts were too low, roughly 16 rarely observed V segments, including chromosome 9 orphons, were left out of the earlier analysis of roughly 600 of the donors. In vitro tests confirmed that a few of the cytomegalovirus-associated TCR beta chains recognize cytomegalovirus antigens.

Material for sequencing was PBMCs. The TCR sequence derives from a boy aged 5-17 years in good health and CMV-seronegative. The sequence joins TRBV19 to TRBJ1-4; a tentative D call is TRBD1 (5 bases match). The CDR3 loop reads CASSPRGPHEKLFF. The sequence in DNA is TGTGCCAGTAGTCCGCGGGGACCCCACGAAAAACTGTTTTTT.